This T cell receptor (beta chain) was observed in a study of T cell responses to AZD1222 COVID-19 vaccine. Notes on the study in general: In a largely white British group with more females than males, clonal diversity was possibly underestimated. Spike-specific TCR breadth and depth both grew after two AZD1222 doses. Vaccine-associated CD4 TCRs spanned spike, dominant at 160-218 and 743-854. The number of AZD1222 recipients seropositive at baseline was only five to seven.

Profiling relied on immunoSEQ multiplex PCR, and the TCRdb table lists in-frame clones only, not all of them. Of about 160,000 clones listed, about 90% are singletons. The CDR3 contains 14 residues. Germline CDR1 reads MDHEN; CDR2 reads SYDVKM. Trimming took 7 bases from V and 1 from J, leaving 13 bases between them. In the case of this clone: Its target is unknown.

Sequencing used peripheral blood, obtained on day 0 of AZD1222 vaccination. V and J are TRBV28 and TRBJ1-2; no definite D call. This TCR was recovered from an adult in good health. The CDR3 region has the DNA TGTGCCAGCACCCTCGATATGAGTAACTATGGCTACACCTTC. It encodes CASTLDMSNYGYTF.